These T cell receptor beta chains were read from a single sample in a study of identical twins. TCRdb analysed the 5' RACE reads with MiXCR anew, one entry per CDR3 protein. The table lists over 200,000 distinct CDR3 sequences, less than 10% of them singletons, with 5% to 5.5% in the top ten. Sequencing used memory (CD45RO+) T cells sorted from blood. These receptors were taken from a young woman in good health. The CDR3 runs from the conserved cysteine through the conserved F or W. The D gene is left open where the match is weak. Size values are once, few and many counts, or a class for expanded clones, and some rows have none.

J,D,V,size,CDR3,DNA
TRBJ2-3,TRBD2,TRBV20-1,few,CSASPRVSGRGDTQYF,TGCAGTGCAAGCCCACGCGTTAGCGGGAGGGGGGATACGCAGTATTTT
TRBJ2-5,-,TRBV5-1,few,CASSQTGKGETQYF,TGCGCCAGCAGCCAGACAGGTAAAGGAGAGACCCAGTACTTC
TRBJ1-2,-,TRBV5-1,many,CASSFNEGVNTF,TGCGCCAGCAGCTTTAATGAGGGAGTGAACACCTTC
TRBJ2-3,-,TRBV29-1,many,CSVEGMDTQYF,TGCAGCGTTGAAGGCATGGATACGCAGTATTTT
TRBJ2-7,-,TRBV4-3,many,CASSQAPSTGGYEQYF,TGCGCCAGCAGCCAAGCCCCATCCACAGGCGGCTACGAGCAGTACTTC
TRBJ2-7,-,TRBV3-1,few,CASSRRESRGEQYF,TGTGCCAGCAGCCGCCGGGAATCTAGGGGGGAGCAGTACTTC
TRBJ2-3,TRBD2,TRBV6-1,many,CASSEPGGPYTDTQYF,TGTGCCAGCAGTGAACCGGGGGGGCCGTACACAGATACGCAGTATTTT
TRBJ2-7,-,TRBV20-1,many,CSARVHGASNSQYF,TGCAGTGCTAGGGTTCACGGGGCCTCGAACTCCCAGTACTTC
TRBJ2-1,TRBD2,TRBV11-2,few,CASSLEGLAGGEQFF,TGTGCCAGCAGCTTAGAAGGACTAGCGGGAGGTGAGCAGTTCTTC
TRBJ1-5,-,TRBV12-3/TRBV12-4,many,CASSPGLGRNQPQHF,TGTGCCAGCAGCCCAGGGTTGGGCCGCAATCAGCCCCAGCATTTT
TRBJ2-1,-,TRBV6-5,-,CASRGVHEQFF,TGTGCCAGTAGAGGGGTCCATGAGCAGTTCTTC
TRBJ1-6,TRBD1,TRBV7-9,few,CASSLGQGDNSPLHF,TGTGCCAGCAGCTTGGGACAGGGGGATAATTCACCCCTCCACTTT